The T cell receptor (beta chain) under discussion was sequenced for a study of T cells in Graves' hyperthyroidism and ophthalmopathy. Study observations and caveats: Blood shared most expanded thyroid clonotypes above 0.001.

From RNA transcripts, TCR beta CDR3 regions were amplified. With the HTBI primer set, the TCR CDR3 went through a first round of RT-PCR. TCRdb ran MiXCR on the multiplex PCR reads and lists one entry per CDR3 protein. The data hold about 380,000 distinct CDR3 sequences, with about a fifth observed a single time. This clonotype appeared many times. Its antigen is still unknown. The CDR3 spans 12 residues. The germline V gene encodes CDR1 PRHDT and CDR2 FYEKMQ (reference sequence). With 3 bases removed from V and 2 bases from J, the gap between germline ends came to 5 bases. The chain has TRBV13 and TRBJ2-7; D ambiguous. The sequence was obtained from a man aged 18 to 29 with Graves' ophthalmopathy. The sample comprised blood. The CDR3 nucleotides read TGTGCCAGCAGCTTTTGGACCTACGAGCAGTACTTC. This sequence encodes CASSFWTYEQYF.